These T cell receptor beta chains were read from a single sample in a study of blood T cell repertoires in COVID-19. Only in-frame clones appear in the TCRdb table, and some are missing; sequencing was by immunoSEQ multiplex PCR. The sample holds 150,000 to 200,000 clones, 86% seen once. The sample taken for sequencing was peripheral blood. The receptors were gathered from a man in his 60s with acute or convalescent COVID-19. Both conserved end residues are part of each CDR3. A D gene is named only where the DNA matches it firmly. Only some rows state a clone size, as once, few, many or a class for expanded clones.

d_call j_call clone_size v_call cdr3_aa cdr3_nt
TRBD1 TRBJ2-5 once TRBV6-4 CASSADRASETQYF TGTGCCAGCAGTGCTGACAGGGCTTCAGAGACCCAGTACTTC
TRBD2 TRBJ2-1 . TRBV9 CASSVGSGRAYYNEQFF TGTGCCAGCAGCGTAGGTAGCGGGAGGGCCTATTACAATGAGCAGTTCTTC
TRBD1 TRBJ2-5 few TRBV2 CASSEQGSQETQYF TGTGCCAGCAGCGAACAGGGGAGCCAAGAGACCCAGTACTTC
. TRBJ1-1 . TRBV2 CASFRGGGTEAFF TGTGCCAGCTTTAGGGGAGGCGGCACTGAAGCTTTCTTT
. TRBJ1-5 . TRBV5-1 CASSPGTYNQPQHF TGCGCCAGCAGCCCCGGGACATACAATCAGCCCCAGCATTTT
TRBD2 TRBJ2-1 . TRBV18 CASSPSTSGRYNEQFF TGTGCCAGCTCACCTTCGACTAGCGGGAGGTACAATGAGCAGTTCTTC
TRBD2 TRBJ2-3 . TRBV5-1 CASSGREAADTQYF TGCGCCAGCAGCGGGCGGGAGGCTGCAGATACGCAGTATTTT
TRBD2 TRBJ2-5 . TRBV28 CASSSPGLAGIQETQYF TGTGCCAGCAGTTCCCCGGGACTAGCGGGAATCCAAGAGACCCAGTACTTC
TRBD1 TRBJ2-7 . TRBV5-1 CASSLTGTGGYEQYF TGCGCCAGCAGCTTAACCGGGACAGGGGGCTACGAGCAGTACTTC
TRBD1 TRBJ2-1 . TRBV28 CASSPGGASYNEQFF TGTGCCAGCAGTCCAGGGGGCGCTTCCTACAATGAGCAGTTCTTC
. TRBJ2-3 . TRBV11-2 CASSLVPADTQYF TGTGCCAGCAGCTTAGTCCCGGCAGATACGCAGTATTTT
TRBD2 TRBJ2-7 . TRBV28 CASRLAGHEAEQYF TGTGCCAGCAGACTAGCGGGACACGAGGCCGAGCAGTACTTC
TRBD2 TRBJ2-1 . TRBV9 CASSPSGSTYNEQFF TGTGCCAGCAGCCCGAGCGGGAGCACCTACAATGAGCAGTTCTTC
. TRBJ1-5 . TRBV7-9 CASSLISSAAKPQHF TGTGCCAGCAGCTTAATCTCCAGCGCGGCTAAGCCCCAGCATTTT
TRBD1 TRBJ2-7 . TRBV7-2 CASSKRTGAYEQYF TGTGCCAGCAGCAAGCGGACAGGTGCCTACGAGCAGTACTTC
. TRBJ1-2 once TRBV9 CASSVAVTANYGYTF TGTGCCAGCAGCGTAGCGGTGACAGCAAACTATGGCTACACCTTC
TRBD1 TRBJ2-3 . TRBV19 CASQDRGSTDTQYF TGTGCCAGTCAGGACAGGGGGTCCACAGATACGCAGTATTTT
. TRBJ2-6 . TRBV5-1 CASSGGATGANVLTF TGCGCCAGCAGCGGAGGGGCAACTGGGGCCAACGTCCTGACTTTC
. TRBJ2-7 . TRBV7-6 CASSLAGPPLDEQYF TGTGCCAGCAGCTTGGCAGGGCCTCCGTTGGATGAGCAGTACTTC
. TRBJ1-2 . TRBV27 CASRPIRGGRNGYTF TGTGCCAGCAGACCAATCCGGGGGGGGAGGAATGGCTACACCTTC
. TRBJ1-2 . TRBV30 CAWTGTLANYGYTF TGTGCCTGGACAGGGACATTAGCTAACTATGGCTACACCTTC
. TRBJ1-1 few TRBV4-1 CASSQDPPRGRKYTEAFF TGCGCCAGCAGCCAAGATCCCCCCCGGGGGAGGAAGTACACTGAAGCTTTCTTT
. TRBJ1-3 . TRBV19 CASSMASGNTIYF TGTGCCAGTAGTATGGCTTCTGGAAACACCATATATTTT
TRBD1 TRBJ1-5 . TRBV28 CASSFGTGGAEPQHF TGTGCCAGCAGTTTCGGGACAGGGGGCGCGGAGCCCCAGCATTTT
TRBD2 TRBJ2-4 . TRBV19 CASSIGASGGLAKNIQYF TGTGCCAGTAGTATAGGGGCTAGCGGGGGACTAGCCAAAAACATTCAGTACTTC
. TRBJ2-7 medium-sized TRBV7-9 CASSSPRGPPYEQYF TGTGCCAGCAGCTCCCCCAGGGGCCCCCCATACGAGCAGTACTTC
TRBD2 TRBJ2-7 once TRBV29-1 CSVDGGGSYEQYF TGCAGCGTTGACGGGGGGGGATCCTACGAGCAGTACTTC
. TRBJ1-1 . TRBV2 CASSEQGMNTEAFF TGTGCCAGCAGTGAACAGGGCATGAACACTGAAGCTTTCTTT
TRBD2 TRBJ2-1 . TRBV5-1 CASSPGTSGYNEQFF TGCGCCAGCAGCCCCGGGACTAGCGGTTACAATGAGCAGTTCTTC
. TRBJ2-2 few TRBV19 CASSIMSVNTGELFF TGTGCCAGTAGTATTATGAGCGTGAACACCGGGGAGCTGTTTTTT
. TRBJ2-3 . TRBV11-2 CASSPGGDTQYF TGTGCCAGCAGCCCAGGTGGAGATACGCAGTATTTT
TRBD2 TRBJ2-3 . TRBV24-1 CATSGGTSGSLDTQYF TGTGCCACCAGTGGGGGGACTAGCGGGAGCCTAGATACGCAGTATTTT
. TRBJ1-1 . TRBV2 CASSARQVANTEAFF TGTGCCAGCAGTGCACGACAAGTTGCGAACACTGAAGCTTTCTTT
. TRBJ1-2 . TRBV12-3/TRBV12-4 CASSPGEGSGYTF TGTGCCAGCAGCCCCGGGGAGGGGTCTGGCTACACCTTC
. TRBJ2-3 . TRBV6-5 CASSPTEGDTQYF TGTGCCAGCAGTCCCACCGAGGGAGATACGCAGTATTTT
. TRBJ1-1 few TRBV18 CASSETTVNTEAFF TGTGCCAGCTCAGAAACGACAGTGAACACTGAAGCTTTCTTT
TRBD2 TRBJ2-1 . TRBV7-3 CASSPSRTSGRGQFF TGTGCCAGCAGCCCGTCCAGGACTAGCGGGAGGGGCCAGTTCTTC
. TRBJ2-5 few TRBV6-6 CASGPKETQYF TGTGCCAGCGGTCCCAAAGAGACCCAGTACTTC
. TRBJ2-2 . TRBV14 CASRDKLTGELFF TGTGCCAGCAGAGACAAGCTCACCGGGGAGCTGTTTTTT
. TRBJ2-7 . TRBV28 CATRGGSEQYF TGTGCCACTAGGGGAGGAAGCGAGCAGTACTTC
. TRBJ1-2 . TRBV10-3 CAISASTGPDYGYTF TGTGCCATCAGTGCTTCGACAGGTCCGGACTATGGCTACACCTTC
. TRBJ2-1 . TRBV7-9 CASSLRGEGRPNEQFF TGTGCCAGCAGCTTACGTGGTGAAGGCAGGCCGAATGAGCAGTTCTTC
TRBD2 TRBJ2-7 . TRBV11-2 CASSLGTSGSFYEQYF TGTGCCAGCAGCCTTGGGACTAGCGGGAGTTTCTACGAGCAGTACTTC
TRBD2 TRBJ2-1 . TRBV3-1/TRBV3-2 CASSPFSGLDYNEQFF TGTGCCAGCAGCCCTTTCTCGGGACTAGACTACAATGAGCAGTTCTTC
TRBD2 TRBJ2-7 . TRBV5-4 CASSLSVSGRAVEQYF TGTGCCAGCAGCCTTTCGGTTAGCGGGAGGGCGGTCGAGCAGTACTTC
TRBD1 TRBJ2-2 . TRBV24-1 CATSDPGTGKTGELFF TGTGCCACCAGTGATCCCGGGACAGGAAAGACCGGGGAGCTGTTTTTT
. TRBJ1-6 . TRBV15 CATSRGAGNSPLHF TGTGCCACCAGCAGGGGGGCGGGTAATTCACCCCTCCACTTT